The next 21 T cell receptor beta chains were all read from a single sample in a study of blood T cell repertoires in COVID-19. The data were produced by immunoSEQ multiplex PCR, yet TCRdb's version contains in-frame clones alone and is incomplete. The sample records roughly 220,000 clones, about 85% being singletons. The sequencing sample was made of PBMCs or T cells enriched from blood (not recorded which). All receptors come from a woman aged 25 to 39 who had recovered from COVID-19.

The CDR3 DNA reads as TGTGCCAGCAGTTTAATCGGAGCGGGGGGCTCAGATACGCAGTATTTT. It codes for CASSLIGAGGSDTQYF. V is TRBV28 and J is TRBJ2-3, with 9 bases identical to TRBD2. This CDR3 spans 16 amino acids. J gave up 4 bases and V 2 bases, and 7 bases lay outside the gene matches. Germline V gene lookup returns CDR1 MDHEN and CDR2 SYDVKM. Combining the CDR3 with reference TRBV28 and TRBJ2-3 gives the whole variable domain DVKVTQSSRYLVKRTGEKVFLECVQDMDHENMFWYRQDPGLGLRLIYFSYDVKMKEKGDIPEGYSVSREKKERFSLILESASTNQTSMYLCASSLIGAGGSDTQYFGPGTRLTVL.

This sequence joins TRBV19 and TRBJ1-1; D is perhaps TRBD1 (6 bases). Per germline, CDR1 LNHDA and CDR2 SQIVND (reference sequence). V was pared by 2 bases and J by 0 bases, with 10 bases between. The CDR3 length is 15 residues. CDR3 sequence (DNA): TGTGCCAGTAGTATACAGGGGTTGGTGAACACTGAAGCTTTCTTT. Its translation: CASSIQGLVNTEAFF.

This clone turned up a few times. The CDR3 sequence is CASSLGGDMDTQYF. CDR3 DNA: TGTGCCAGCAGCTTAGGGGGGGACATGGATACGCAGTATTTT. The chain carries TRBV13 and TRBJ2-3, with D perhaps TRBD1 (6 bases). Germline V CDR1 and CDR2: PRHDT, FYEKMQ (reference sequence). Between the trimmed V and J ends, which lost 0 bases and 6 bases, there was a span of 10 bases. This CDR3 has 14 residues. Full variable domain (missing parts from reference TRBV13 and TRBJ2-3): AAGVIQSPRHLIKEKRETATLKCYPIPRHDTVYWYQQGPGQDPQFLISFYEKMQSDKGSIPDRFSAQQFSDYHSELNMSSLELGDSALYFCASSLGGDMDTQYFGPGTRLTVL.

This sequence joins TRBV3-1 (or the pseudogene TRBV3-2) and TRBJ2-7, with D uncertain. Germline CDR1 and CDR2: LGHDT and YNNKEL (reference sequence). V shed 0 bases and J shed 2 bases, with 11 bases lying between them. The CDR3 has 15 residues. Here the CDR3 DNA reads TGTGCCAGCAGCCAAGAGTACAGCAAGACCTACGAGCAGTACTTC. Its protein product is CASSQEYSKTYEQYF.

V gene TRBV6-4 combines with J gene TRBJ1-2; 9 bases match TRBD1. V dropped 3 bases and J dropped 6; count of bases not matched to a gene: 8. CDR3 length: 15 residues. The V gene's germline CDR1 is MRHNA and CDR2 SNTAGT. The CDR3 protein is CASSDPGQGEDGYTF. The CDR3 DNA reads as TGTGCCAGCAGTGATCCGGGACAGGGAGAGGATGGCTACACCTTC.

This chain uses TRBV27 with TRBJ2-2, with D perhaps TRBD1 (7 bases). Trimming pared 6 bases from V and 0 bases from J, leaving 11 bases between. This CDR3 is built from 15 residues. The germline CDR1 and CDR2 sequences are MNHEY and SMNVEV (reference sequence). The CDR3: CASRRDSANTGELFF. The CDR3 nucleotides read TGTGCCAGCAGGCGGGACAGCGCGAACACCGGGGAGCTGTTTTTT.

The V call is TRBV4-2, the J call TRBJ1-2; 9 bases fit TRBD1. After removal of 1 base from V and 4 bases from J, the junction contained 4 bases not matched to a gene. CDR3 length: 15 residues. Looked up from germline, CDR1 is LGHNA and CDR2 is YNFKEQ. DNA for the CDR3: TGTGCCAGCAGCCAAGGACAGGGGGTCCGCTATGGCTACACCTTC. Translation: CASSQGQGVRYGYTF.

The V gene is TRBV6-5, the J gene TRBJ1-1, with D tentatively TRBD1 (6 bases). The CDR3 loop spans 15 amino acids. Germline V gene data show CDR1 as MNHEY and CDR2 as SVGAGI. The V end was cut by 1 base, the J end by 1 base, with 10 bases between. CDR3 loop: CASSYLGGANTEAFF. The CDR3 DNA is TGTGCCAGCAGTTACTTAGGGGGTGCGAACACTGAAGCTTTCTTT.

The chain has TRBV2 and TRBJ2-1; TRBD1 aligns across 9 bases. Germline CDR1 reads SNHLY; CDR2 reads FYNNEI. This CDR3 is 15 amino acids long. Losses at the gene ends were 7 bases for V and 6 bases for J; bases not matched to a gene: 10. The CDR3 nucleotides are TGTGCCAGCATCCCTGGGACAGGGTACGGCAATGAGCAGTTCTTC. This translates into CASIPGTGYGNEQFF.

This clone has a single count. The gene calls are TRBV5-1 and TRBJ1-1, with D possibly matching TRBD1 (6 bases). V lost 1 base and J lost 4, with 14 bases in between. This CDR3 spans 15 amino acids. Germline CDR1 and CDR2: SGHRS and YFSETQ. The CDR3 loop reads CASSLNPGASTEAFF. The CDR3 bases are TGCGCCAGCAGCTTGAATCCAGGGGCTAGCACTGAAGCTTTCTTT.

The chain is built from TRBV11-2 and TRBJ1-2; no clear D. This CDR3 region has 13 residues. V was clipped by 10 bases and J by 0 bases, with 12 bases between them. CDR1 and CDR2 from the germline V gene are SGHAT and FQNNGV. This chain's CDR3 is CATASSANYGYTF. In DNA, the CDR3 is TGTGCCACCGCTTCATCGGCTAACTATGGCTACACCTTC.

The V gene is TRBV5-1, the J gene TRBJ1-2; a weak D match, TRBD1 (5 bases). The germline V and J ends were trimmed by 5 bases and 3 bases, with 23 bases remaining between them. Germline loops: CDR1 SGHRS, CDR2 YFSETQ. The CDR3 covers 17 residues. CDR3 DNA: TGCGCCAGCAGTCTCCCACCTGGAAGGGGTATAGACTATGGCTACACCTTC. Protein: CASSLPPGRGIDYGYTF.

As DNA, the CDR3 is TGCGCCAGCAGCCAGGGGACAGGCGAAAATGAAAAACTGTTTTTT. This encodes CASSQGTGENEKLFF. The chain couples TRBV5-1 to TRBJ1-4; TRBD1 aligns across 8 bases. The CDR3 spans 15 residues. CDR1 is SGHRS and CDR2 is YFSETQ in the germline V gene. V gave up 4 bases and J gave up 5 bases; unmatched junction bases: 7.

The chain has TRBV6-4 and TRBJ1-4; weak D call: TRBD1 (6 bases). There are 18 residues in the CDR3. Trimming shortened V by 2 bases and J by 6 bases, and 22 bases separated the two germline ends. CDR1 and CDR2 (germline): MRHNA, SNTAGT. For the CDR3, the DNA is TGTGCCAGCAGTGACCTTAAGACAGGAGAAGGGAAGGATGAAAAACTGTTTTTT. Translation gives CASSDLKTGEGKDEKLFF.

The chain combines TRBV4-3 with TRBJ1-6; D may be TRBD1 (6 bases). The V gene's germline CDR1 is LGHNA and CDR2 YSLEER. The CDR3 is 15 residues long. V was shortened by 2 bases and J by 13 bases, with 18 bases between the two germline ends. The CDR3 spells CASSQTSSGDQPLHF. CDR3 bases: TGCGCCAGCAGCCAAACAAGTTCAGGGGATCAGCCCCTCCACTTT.

The CDR3 spells CASSLPGTEAFF. In DNA, the CDR3 is TGTGCCAGCAGCTTACCGGGAACTGAAGCTTTCTTT. The chain is built from TRBV7-9 and TRBJ1-1; D ambiguous. Per the germline V gene, CDR1 is SEHNR and CDR2 is FQNEAQ (reference sequence). V was trimmed by 2 bases and J by 5 bases, leaving 6 bases between them. The CDR3 runs 12 residues.

This chain uses TRBV9 with TRBJ2-5, with TRBD1 matching over 9 bases. The junction had 8 bases not matched to a gene; V was cut back by 0 bases and J by 5 bases. The CDR3 covers 16 residues. The germline V gene has CDR1 SGDLS and CDR2 YYNGEE. The CDR3 reads CASSVDADRGWETQYF. DNA of the CDR3: TGTGCCAGCAGCGTAGATGCCGACAGGGGGTGGGAGACCCAGTACTTC.

This rearrangement joins TRBV10-3 to TRBJ2-7; perhaps TRBD1 as D (6 bases). This CDR3 has 15 residues. V gave up 3 bases and J gave up 3 bases, with 15 bases separating them. Germline V CDR1 and CDR2: ENHRY, SYGVKD. CDR3 in amino acids: CAISDGGQNIYEQYF. The CDR3 DNA follows: TGTGCCATCAGTGACGGAGGACAGAACATCTACGAGCAGTACTTC.

The J gene is TRBJ1-5, the V gene TRBV19; maybe TRBD1 (6 bases). CDR3 size: 13 residues. The ends were cut back, 3 bases at V and 5 bases at J, with 8 bases in the middle. Germline V gene sequence: CDR1 LNHDA, CDR2 SQIVND (reference sequence). In nucleotides, the CDR3 is TGTGCCAGTAGTATGACAGGCCATCAGCCCCAGCATTTT. It translates to CASSMTGHQPQHF.

The chain links TRBV9 to TRBJ1-6, with D possibly TRBD1 on 5 matching bases. CDR3 length equals 16 residues. The germline V gene has CDR1 SGDLS and CDR2 YYNGEE. Trimming stripped 4 bases from V and 8 bases from J, with 19 bases between. The CDR3, as DNA: TGTGCCAGCAGCCCAGCAGGGCAGCTCGACGATTCACCCCTCCACTTT. It translates to CASSPAGQLDDSPLHF.

The chain carries TRBV7-2 and TRBJ2-7, with TRBD1 matching 7 bases. Germline lookup yields CDR1 SGHTA and CDR2 FQGNSA. The length of the CDR3 is 14 residues. V lost 5 bases to trimming and J lost 2 bases; unmatched junction nucleotides: 6. DNA of the CDR3: TGTGCCAGCAGCCCCGACAGGGTGACCTACGAGCAGTACTTC. Its translation: CASSPDRVTYEQYF.